Following are 21 T cell receptor beta chains from one sample sequenced in a study of OX40 agonist ivuxolimab in advanced cancers. Here immunoSEQ multiplex PCR was the method, and the copy in TCRdb shows in-frame clones only, minus some. This sample has about 60,000 clones, with 91% found just once. Sequencing was performed on CD4+ or CD8+ T cells sorted from blood, taken in a trial of the OX40 agonist ivuxolimab. These receptor sequences come from an adult with an advanced solid tumor such as melanoma, head and neck, liver or kidney cancer.

The V and J genes are TRBV9 and TRBJ2-7; TRBD2 agrees at 14 bases. Germline V gene lookup returns CDR1 SGDLS and CDR2 YYNGEE. This CDR3 region has 15 residues. V lost 2 bases and J lost 7; bases outside the gene matches: 5. The CDR3 nucleotides read TGTGCCAGCAGCGTCGGGACTAGCGGGAGCGGTGAGCAGTACTTC. It specifies CASSVGTSGSGEQYF.

The chain employs TRBV6-1 and TRBJ2-7; no clear D. CDR3 length: 13 amino acids. V lost 7 bases and J lost 5, with 15 bases in between. Germline values: CDR1 MNHNS, CDR2 SASEGT. The CDR3 here is CASIGLRIDEQYF. The CDR3 DNA follows: TGTGCCAGCATTGGCCTTAGGATTGACGAGCAGTACTTC.

V and J are TRBV4-1 and TRBJ2-7; a possible D gene is TRBD2 (6 bases). Germline V gives CDR1 MGHRA, CDR2 YSYEKL. CDR3 length: 15 amino acids. Trimming took off 1 base at V and 3 bases at J, with 13 bases between the two ends. Here the CDR3 reads CASSQVASVDYEQYF. The CDR3, as DNA: TGCGCCAGCAGCCAAGTGGCTAGCGTTGACTACGAGCAGTACTTC.

The V and J genes are TRBV11-2 and TRBJ2-1; no clear D. This CDR3 has 13 amino acids. Germline lookup yields CDR1 SGHAT and CDR2 FQNNGV. Trimming took 5 bases from V and 3 from J, leaving 8 bases between them. CDR3 protein: CASSPAVYNEQFF. As DNA, the CDR3 is TGTGCCAGCAGCCCCGCCGTCTACAATGAGCAGTTCTTC.

This chain connects TRBV9 to TRBJ2-3; either TRBD1 or TRBD2 may supply D (6 bases each). CDR3 size: 14 residues. V was shortened by 0 bases and J by 6 bases, with 11 bases between the two germline ends. The germline V gene has CDR1 SGDLS and CDR2 YYNGEE. The CDR3 DNA follows: TGTGCCAGCAGCGTAGGGGGGGCCAGCGATACGCAGTATTTT. The encoded protein is CASSVGGASDTQYF.

The chain links TRBV4-1 to TRBJ1-1; 7 bases line up with TRBD1. Germline CDR1 MGHRA, CDR2 YSYEKL. V lost 2 bases to trimming and J lost 4 bases; unmatched junction nucleotides: 4. The CDR3 has 14 residues. In nucleotides, the CDR3 is TGCGCCAGCAGCCAACGACAGGGTTTCACTGAAGCTTTCTTT. Residues: CASSQRQGFTEAFF.

The gene calls are TRBV27 and TRBJ2-2; D is unclear. Deletions cut 3 bases from V and 10 bases from J, with 9 bases between. The CDR3 spans 12 residues. Germline V gives CDR1 MNHEY, CDR2 SMNVEV (reference sequence). Written as DNA, the CDR3 is TGTGCCAGCAGTTTTAACACTTTGGAGCTGTTTTTT. It translates to CASSFNTLELFF.

The rearrangement uses TRBV5-6 and TRBJ2-1, with D tentatively TRBD2 (6 bases). Germline V CDR1 and CDR2: SGHDT, YYEEEE. CDR3 length equals 12 residues. The V end was cut by 0 bases, the J end by 15 bases, with 13 bases between. CDR3 in DNA: TGTGCCAGCAGCTTGGTAGGGCGGGAACCGTTCTTC. Amino acid sequence: CASSLVGREPFF.

This rearrangement joins TRBV5-4 to TRBJ1-1; 8 bases agree with TRBD1. With 1 base clipped from V and 1 base from J, the junction kept 6 bases outside the gene matches. The CDR3 consists of 16 residues. Germline CDR1 SGHNT, CDR2 YYREEE (reference sequence). The chain's CDR3 is CASSLPWTGRNTEAFF. DNA of the CDR3: TGTGCCAGCAGCTTGCCTTGGACAGGGAGGAACACTGAAGCTTTCTTT.

The rearrangement links TRBV11-2 to TRBJ2-2; D is unclear. The germline V and J ends were trimmed by 2 bases and 9 bases, with 4 bases remaining between them. This CDR3 is 11 amino acids long. CDR1 is SGHAT, CDR2 FQNNGV, per germline. In DNA form, the CDR3 reads TGTGCCAGCAGCTTAAGTAGGGAGCTGTTTTTT. This gives the protein CASSLSRELFF.

This clone occurred once. The rearrangement joins TRBV7-9 to TRBJ2-7; perhaps TRBD1 as D (6 bases). V lost 5 bases and J 0 bases, leaving 14 bases between the germline ends. The CDR3 runs to 15 residues. Germline-derived CDR1 and CDR2 are SEHNR and FQNEAQ (reference sequence). The CDR3 nucleotides are TGTGCCAGCAGCCCCCGAGGACAGTTCTCCTACGAGCAGTACTTC. This encodes CASSPRGQFSYEQYF. The full variable domain, rest sourced from reference TRBV7-9 and TRBJ2-7, is DTGVSQNPRHKITKRGQNVTFRCDPISEHNRLYWYRQTLGQGPEFLTYFQNEAQLEKSRLLSDRFSAERPKGSFSTLEIQRTEQGDSAMYLCASSPRGQFSYEQYFGPGTRLTVT.

The J gene is TRBJ2-2, the V gene TRBV6-5; 9 bases agree with TRBD1. V shed 8 bases, J shed 2 bases, and the junction held 6 bases outside the gene matches. Per germline, CDR1 MNHEY and CDR2 SVGAGI. The CDR3 totals 15 residues. CDR3 nucleotides: TGTGCCAGCGGACCGGGACAGGGAAACACCGGGGAGCTGTTTTTT. Amino acids: CASGPGQGNTGELFF.

The chain has TRBV15 and TRBJ2-5; 7 nucleotides align to TRBD1. Germline V CDR1 and CDR2: LNHNV, YYDKDF (reference sequence). This CDR3 is built from 14 residues. V gave up 4 bases and J gave up 2 bases; unmatched junction bases: 4. The CDR3 region is CATSMPGQQETQYF. The CDR3 DNA reads as TGTGCCACCAGCATGCCGGGACAGCAAGAGACCCAGTACTTC.

The chain is built from TRBV28 and TRBJ2-1; 9 bases map to TRBD2. Losses at the gene ends were 2 bases for V and 4 bases for J; bases not matched to a gene: 9. This CDR3 has 17 residues. Germline lookup yields CDR1 MDHEN and CDR2 SYDVKM. The CDR3 loop reads CASSLTISGSTYNEQFF. In nucleotides, the CDR3 is TGTGCCAGCAGTTTAACCATTAGCGGGAGCACATACAATGAGCAGTTCTTC. The full variable domain, completed using reference TRBV28 and TRBJ2-1, is DVKVTQSSRYLVKRTGEKVFLECVQDMDHENMFWYRQDPGLGLRLIYFSYDVKMKEKGDIPEGYSVSREKKERFSLILESASTNQTSMYLCASSLTISGSTYNEQFFGPGTRLTVL.

The J gene is TRBJ1-2, the V gene TRBV6-5, with 11 bases identical to TRBD1. Germline-derived CDR1 and CDR2 are MNHEY and SVGAGI. This CDR3 region has 15 residues. J was trimmed by 5 bases and V by 7 bases; bases with no gene match: 9. This CDR3 reads CASNSGTGGLYGYTF. The CDR3 nucleotides are TGTGCCAGCAACTCCGGGACAGGGGGTCTTTATGGCTACACCTTC.

This clone was detected only once. This chain uses TRBV4-2 with TRBJ2-5; tentatively, D is TRBD2 (6 bases). The CDR3 length is 16 residues. Trimming shortened V by 0 bases and J by 2 bases, and 13 bases separated the two germline ends. Germline CDR1 LGHNA, CDR2 YNFKEQ. CDR3 nucleotides: TGTGCCAGCAGCCAAGAGCGGGGATCCCCACAAGAGACCCAGTACTTC. This encodes CASSQERGSPQETQYF.

A few counts support this clone. The chain joins TRBV7-3 to TRBJ2-1; the match to TRBD1 covers 7 bases. With V trimmed by 2 bases and J by 2 bases, 9 bases remained unmatched. Per germline, CDR1 SGHTA and CDR2 FQGTGA. The CDR3 is 17 residues long. The chain's CDR3 is CASSLAPTGIPYNEQFF. In DNA form, the CDR3 reads TGTGCCAGCAGCTTAGCCCCGACAGGGATACCCTACAATGAGCAGTTCTTC.

The rearrangement uses TRBV9 and TRBJ1-1; 7 positions agree with TRBD1. This CDR3 contains 15 residues. V shed 4 bases and J 1 base; nucleotides not matched to a gene: 7. Germline CDR1 and CDR2: SGDLS and YYNGEE. CDR3: CASSNRGSGNTEAFF. CDR3 coding DNA: TGTGCCAGCAGCAACAGGGGCTCGGGGAACACTGAAGCTTTCTTT.

This clone appeared a single time. The J gene is TRBJ2-7, the V gene TRBV5-6; 9 nucleotides line up with TRBD2. The V and J ends lost 4 bases and 4 bases, in that order; junction bases with no gene match: 12. Germline V CDR1 and CDR2: SGHDT, YYEEEE. There are 16 residues in the CDR3. The CDR3 DNA is TGTGCCAGCAGCGCGGGGCTAGCGGGGAAGGTTTACGAGCAGTACGTC. Translating gives CASSAGLAGKVYEQYV.

The chain carries TRBV7-9 and TRBJ2-7; perhaps TRBD2 as D (6 bases). Trimming took off 2 bases at V and 3 bases at J, with 11 bases between the two ends. CDR1 and CDR2 (germline): SEHNR, FQNEAQ (reference sequence). The CDR3 length is 14 residues. This chain's CDR3 is CASSLSQTSYEQYF. DNA for the CDR3: TGTGCCAGCAGCTTATCCCAGACTAGCTACGAGCAGTACTTC.

The V and J genes are TRBV6-5 and TRBJ2-7, with 7 bases fitting TRBD1. Germline CDR1 MNHEY, CDR2 SVGAGI. Germline trimming cut 5 bases from V and 3 bases from J; bases unmatched to any gene: 10. This CDR3 comprises 15 residues. This chain's CDR3 is CASSPYGDRVYEQYF. As DNA, the CDR3 is TGTGCCAGCAGTCCTTACGGGGACAGAGTCTACGAGCAGTACTTC.